This T cell receptor (beta chain) was identified in a study of response to subunit inactivated influenza vaccine. TCRdb ran MiXCR on the RT-PCR reads and lists one entry per CDR3 protein. The sample shows roughly 710,000 distinct CDR3 sequences, about 14% of them seen only once. This clonotype was found many times. This sample comprised PBMCs from blood, obtained 14 to 15 days before vaccination. This sequence was found in a man aged 50 to 59 who received an inactivated influenza vaccine.

The CDR3 DNA follows: TGTGCCAGCAGTCCAATACAGGGCGAGCGGTGGAATTCACCCCTCCACTTT. This sequence encodes CASSPIQGERWNSPLHF. V usage is TRBV12-3 or TRBV12-4 and J usage is TRBJ1-6; tentative D call: TRBD1 (6 bases). The CDR3 is 17 amino acids. The V gene lost 5 bases and the J gene lost 7 bases, with 21 bases spanning the gap.